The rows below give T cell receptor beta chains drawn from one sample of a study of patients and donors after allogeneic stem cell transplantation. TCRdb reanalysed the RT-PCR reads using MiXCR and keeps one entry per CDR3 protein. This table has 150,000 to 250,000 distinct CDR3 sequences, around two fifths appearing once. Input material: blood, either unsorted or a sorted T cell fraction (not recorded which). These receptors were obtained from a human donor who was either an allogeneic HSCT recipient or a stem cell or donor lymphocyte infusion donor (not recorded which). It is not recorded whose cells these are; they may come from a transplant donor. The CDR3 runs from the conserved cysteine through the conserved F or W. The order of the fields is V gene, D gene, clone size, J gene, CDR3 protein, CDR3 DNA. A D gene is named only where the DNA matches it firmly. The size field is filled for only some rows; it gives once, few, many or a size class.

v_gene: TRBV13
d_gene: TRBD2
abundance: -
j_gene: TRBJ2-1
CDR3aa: CASSPGGSAEYNEQFF
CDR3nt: TGTGCCAGCAGCCCGGGGGGGTCGGCAGAATACAATGAGCAGTTCTTC

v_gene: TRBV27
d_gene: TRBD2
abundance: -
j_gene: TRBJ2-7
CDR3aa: CASSLKKTSGGYEQYF
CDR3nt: TGTGCCAGCAGTTTAAAAAAGACTAGCGGGGGCTACGAGCAGTACTTC

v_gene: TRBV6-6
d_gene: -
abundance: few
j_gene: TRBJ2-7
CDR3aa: CATNQGGSEQYF
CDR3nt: TGTGCAACGAATCAAGGAGGGAGCGAGCAGTACTTC

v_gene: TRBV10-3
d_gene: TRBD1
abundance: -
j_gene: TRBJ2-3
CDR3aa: CAISEGGQGSDTQYF
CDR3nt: TGTGCCATCAGTGAAGGGGGACAGGGGTCAGATACGCAGTATTTT

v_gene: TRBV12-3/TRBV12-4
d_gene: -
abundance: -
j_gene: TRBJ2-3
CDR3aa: CASTLRDTDTQYF
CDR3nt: TGTGCCAGCACCCTTCGGGACACAGATACGCAGTATTTT

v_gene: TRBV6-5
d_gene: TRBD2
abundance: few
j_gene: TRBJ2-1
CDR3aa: CASSRLAGNNEQFF
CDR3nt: TGTGCCAGCAGCCGACTAGCGGGAAACAATGAGCAGTTCTTC

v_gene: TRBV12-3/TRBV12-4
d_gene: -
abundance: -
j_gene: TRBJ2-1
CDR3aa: CASWGAGVVDEQFF
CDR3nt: TGTGCCAGCTGGGGGGCGGGAGTAGTTGATGAGCAGTTCTTC

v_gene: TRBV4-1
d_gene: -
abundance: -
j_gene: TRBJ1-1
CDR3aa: CASSQEKTNTEAFF
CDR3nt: TGCGCCAGCAGCCAAGAAAAAACGAACACTGAAGCTTTCTTT

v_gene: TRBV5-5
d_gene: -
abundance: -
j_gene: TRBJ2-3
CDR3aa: CASSLFHTDTQYF
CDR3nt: TGTGCCAGCAGCTTGTTCCACACAGATACGCAGTATTTT

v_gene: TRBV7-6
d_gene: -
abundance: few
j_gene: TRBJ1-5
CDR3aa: CASSLVGGNQPQHF
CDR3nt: TGTGCCAGCAGCTTAGTAGGTGGGAATCAGCCCCAGCATTTT

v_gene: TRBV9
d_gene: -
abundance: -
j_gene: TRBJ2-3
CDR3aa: CASSVAQREGTDTQYF
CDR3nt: TGTGCCAGCAGCGTAGCACAGAGGGAAGGCACAGATACGCAGTATTTT

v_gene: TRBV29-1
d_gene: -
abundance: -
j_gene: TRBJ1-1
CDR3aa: CSVSDGVWGRAFF
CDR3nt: TGCAGCGTTTCCGACGGGGTTTGGGGTAGAGCTTTCTTT